This T cell receptor beta chain is from a study of patients and donors after allogeneic stem cell transplantation. TCRdb reprocessed the RT-PCR reads with MiXCR, giving one entry per CDR3 protein. The sample has around 240,000 distinct CDR3 sequences, 12% to 15% seen once. V was clipped by 1 base and J by 5 bases; unmatched bases: 4. There are 16 residues in the CDR3. Germline assignment: CDR1 MNHNS and CDR2 SASEGT. Sequencing was carried out using blood, either unsorted or a sorted T cell fraction (not recorded which). This receptor was taken from a human donor who was either an allogeneic HSCT recipient or a stem cell or donor lymphocyte infusion donor (not recorded which). It is not recorded whose cells these are; they may come from a transplant donor. The chain links TRBV6-1 to TRBJ2-5; 13 bases map to TRBD2. The CDR3 region has the DNA TGTGCCAGCAGTGAAGGGACTAGCGGGAGAGGCGAGACCCAGTACTTC. This gives the protein CASSEGTSGRGETQYF.